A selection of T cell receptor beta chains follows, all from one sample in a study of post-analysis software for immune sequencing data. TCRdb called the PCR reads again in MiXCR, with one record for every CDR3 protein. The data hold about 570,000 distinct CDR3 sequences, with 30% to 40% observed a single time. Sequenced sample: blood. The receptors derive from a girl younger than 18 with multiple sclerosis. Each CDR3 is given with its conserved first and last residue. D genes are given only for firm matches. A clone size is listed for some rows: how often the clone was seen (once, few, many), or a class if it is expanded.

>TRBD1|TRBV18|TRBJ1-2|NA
CASSPAGTGRRDGYTF
TGTGCCAGCTCACCGGCCGGGACAGGGCGGAGAGATGGCTACACCTTC
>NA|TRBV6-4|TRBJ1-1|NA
CASSEGGGGTEAFF
TGTGCCAGCAGTGAAGGAGGGGGGGGCACTGAAGCTTTCTTT
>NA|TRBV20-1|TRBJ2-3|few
CSGDSRLDTQYF
TGCAGTGGAGACTCCAGGTTGGATACGCAGTATTTT
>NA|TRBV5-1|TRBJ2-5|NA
CTSSSGDSQETQYF
TGCACCAGCAGCTCCGGGGACTCCCAAGAGACCCAGTACTTC
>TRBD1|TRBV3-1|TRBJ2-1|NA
CASSPHGTGGLNEQFF
TGTGCCAGCAGCCCCCATGGGACAGGGGGACTCAATGAGCAGTTCTTC
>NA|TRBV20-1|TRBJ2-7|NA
CSTGNNEQYF
TGCAGTACAGGGAACAATGAGCAGTACTTC
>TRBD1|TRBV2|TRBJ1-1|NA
CASMPRTGGRTEAFF
TGTGCCAGCATGCCCCGGACAGGGGGCCGGACTGAAGCTTTCTTT
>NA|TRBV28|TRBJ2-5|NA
CAITPGPQETQYF
TGTGCCATTACTCCGGGACCTCAAGAGACCCAGTACTTC
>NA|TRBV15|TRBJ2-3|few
CATGEGRSTDTQYF
TGTGCCACCGGTGAAGGGAGGAGTACAGATACGCAGTATTTT
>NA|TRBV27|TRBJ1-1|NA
CASINWVGGAGNTEAFF
TGTGCCAGCATCAACTGGGTAGGGGGGGCCGGGAACACTGAAGCTTTCTTT
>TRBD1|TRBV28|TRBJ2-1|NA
CASSPWTGPNNERFF
TGTGCCAGCAGTCCGTGGACAGGACCAAACAATGAGCGGTTCTTC
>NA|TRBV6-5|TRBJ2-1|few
CASSYPEILRARYNEQFF
TGTGCCAGCAGTTACCCTGAAATTTTGAGGGCGAGGTACAATGAGCAGTTCTTC
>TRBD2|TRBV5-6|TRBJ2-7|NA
CASSLTGTISCEQYF
TGTGCCAGCAGCCTGACCGGGACTATCTCCTGCGAGCAGTACTTC
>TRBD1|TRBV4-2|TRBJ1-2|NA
CASSQGSGGGYGYTF
TGTGCCAGCAGCCAAGGATCAGGGGGCGGCTATGGCTACACCTTC
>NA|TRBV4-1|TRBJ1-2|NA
CASSHRFLSHGHTF
TGCGCCAGCAGCCACAGGTTTTTGAGTCATGGCCACACCTTC
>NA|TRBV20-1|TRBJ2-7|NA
CSAREPTRTAYEQYF
TGCAGTGCTAGAGAACCGACACGGACTGCCTACGAGCAGTACTTC
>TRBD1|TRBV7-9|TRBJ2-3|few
CASSFGQGAEQYF
TGTGCCAGCAGTTTCGGACAGGGGGCTGAGCAGTATTTT
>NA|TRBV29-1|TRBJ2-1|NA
CSGMFQGHPSNEQFF
TGCAGCGGAATGTTCCAGGGACACCCCAGCAATGAGCAGTTCTTC
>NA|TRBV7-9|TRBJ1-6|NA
CASSLASGTNSPLHF
TGTGCCAGCAGCTTAGCGTCGGGGACAAATTCACCCCTCCACTTT
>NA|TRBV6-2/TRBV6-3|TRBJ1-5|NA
CASSSAGPAGQHF
TGTGCCAGCAGTTCGGCAGGGCCAGCGGGTCAGCATTTT
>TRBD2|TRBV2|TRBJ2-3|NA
CASAESLAGEGDTQYF
TGTGCCAGCGCCGAGTCGCTAGCGGGGGAGGGAGATACGCAGTATTTT
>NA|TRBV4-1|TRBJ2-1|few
CASSHTGTQYNEQFF
TGCGCCAGCAGCCACACCGGTACCCAGTACAATGAGCAGTTCTTC
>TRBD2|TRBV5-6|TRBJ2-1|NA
CASSLENSGTSSYNEQFF
TGTGCCAGCAGCTTGGAAAATAGCGGGACGAGCTCCTACAATGAGCAGTTCTTC
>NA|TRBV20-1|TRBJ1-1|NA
CSARQWDTEAFF
TGCAGTGCTCGCCAGTGGGACACTGAAGCTTTCTTT
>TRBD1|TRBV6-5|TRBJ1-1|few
CASTLAGTGTEAFF
TGTGCCAGCACCCTAGCCGGGACAGGAACTGAAGCTTTCTTT
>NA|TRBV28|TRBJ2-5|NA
CASSTSPGRTLWETQYF
TGTGCCAGCAGTACAAGCCCGGGACGGACTCTGTGGGAGACCCAGTACTTC